Detailed here is one T cell receptor beta chain. Its antigen is not known. The CDR3 length is 16 residues. V trimming: 1 base; J trimming: 6 bases; junction bases outside the gene matches: 8. From germline, CDR1 is SGHRS and CDR2 YFSETQ. Libraries were prepared by immunoSEQ multiplex PCR; TCRdb keeps only in-frame clonotypes and omits some of them. The sample holds roughly 30,000 clones, about four fifths seen once. The sample is drawn from a study of a mutant IDH1 vaccine in newly diagnosed glioma. Time point of the sample: week 23, last vaccination. Doses of 300 ug of mutant IDH1 20-mer peptide were given with topical imiquimod.

The chain recombines TRBV5-1 with TRBJ2-1; 9 bases are shared with TRBD1. The sequencing used PBMCs, collected from a glioma patient whose treatment included an IDH1 peptide vaccine. This clonotype was sampled from a woman aged 30 to 39 with glioma. The CDR3 DNA reads as TGCGCCAGCAGCTTGCCTGGGACAGGGAGGCGCAATGAGCAGTTCTTC. It yields the protein CASSLPGTGRRNEQFF. Filled out from reference TRBV5-1 and TRBJ2-1, the complete variable domain reads KAGVTQTPRYLIKTRGQQVTLSCSPISGHRSVSWYQQTPGQGLQFLFEYFSETQRNKGNFPGRFSGRQFSNSRSEMNVSTLELGDSALYLCASSLPGTGRRNEQFFGPGTRLTVL.